These 20 T cell receptor beta chains came from one sample sequenced in a study of post-analysis software for immune sequencing data. Findings and caveats of the study: Patients showed TRBV5-6, TRBV5-1 and TRBV20-1 among roughly 5 TRBV segments more frequent than in controls.

No antigens are known for them. The TCR beta cDNA libraries contained unique molecular identifiers. MiXCR was run by TCRdb on the PCR reads, yielding one entry per CDR3 protein. The sample includes 150,000 to 200,000 distinct CDR3 sequences, approximately 28% of them seen just once. Sequences were obtained from blood. Receptors were obtained from a girl under 18 with multiple sclerosis.

The V gene is TRBV7-9, the J gene TRBJ2-1; tentatively, D is TRBD1 (5 bases). The germline V gene has CDR1 SEHNR and CDR2 FQNEAQ (reference sequence). This CDR3 has 16 amino acids. The V and J ends lost 2 bases and 1 base respectively, with 12 bases between them. The CDR3 loop reads CASSLRGVGSYNEQFF. CDR3 in DNA: TGTGCCAGCAGCTTAAGGGGCGTGGGGTCCTACAATGAGCAGTTCTTC.

This clonotype was observed a handful of times. The chain employs TRBV3-1 and TRBJ1-1; possibly TRBD1 for D (5 bases). CDR3 length equals 14 residues. V dropped 0 bases and J dropped 0 bases, with 5 bases sitting between them. From germline, CDR1 is LGHDT and CDR2 YNNKEL (reference sequence). The CDR3 protein is CASSQEDMNTEAFF. CDR3 bases: TGTGCCAGCAGCCAAGAGGACATGAACACTGAAGCTTTCTTT.

The chain carries TRBV20-1 and TRBJ1-2; D is perhaps TRBD1 (5 bases). Germline V gene data show CDR1 as DFQATT and CDR2 as SNEGSKA (reference sequence). This CDR3 comprises 13 residues. This CDR3 is CSSGGTTNYGYTF. The CDR3 DNA reads as TGCAGCAGCGGAGGGACCACTAACTATGGCTACACCTTC.

This clonotype was observed many times. The chain has TRBV7-9 and TRBJ2-4; 7 bases align to TRBD2. The V and J ends lost 3 bases and 0 bases, in that order; junction bases with no gene match: 11. The CDR3 has 18 amino acids. Germline-derived CDR1 and CDR2 are SEHNR and FQNEAQ (reference sequence). In nucleotides, the CDR3 is TGTGCCAGCAGCTTCCCTGGGTCTAGCGGTGTAGCCAAAAACATTCAGTACTTC. It specifies CASSFPGSSGVAKNIQYF.

The chain uses TRBV12-3 or TRBV12-4 and TRBJ2-7, with D hard to call. The CDR3 runs to 12 residues. V lost 3 bases and J lost 1, with 4 bases in between. CDR3 in DNA: TGTGCCAGCAGTTTCAGGTCCTACGAGCAGTACTTC. This encodes CASSFRSYEQYF.

The rearrangement links TRBV6-6 to TRBJ2-1; D ambiguous. The DNA end is more similar to TRBJ2-7, so the J call may be wrong. The germline CDR1 and CDR2 sequences are MNHNY and SVGAGI (reference sequence). The CDR3 runs 12 residues. CDR3 sequence: CASSSTRYEQYF. Written as DNA, the CDR3 is TGTGCCAGCAGTTCGACCCGCTACGAGCAGTACTTC.

As regards this clonotype: This may be a read error: a much more frequent sequence differs by one nucleotide. V is TRBV7-2 and J is TRBJ2-7; 7 nucleotides align to TRBD1. V shed 5 bases, J shed 3 bases, and the junction held 7 bases outside the gene matches. Per germline, CDR1 SGHTA and CDR2 FQGNSA. The CDR3 spans 14 residues. Here the CDR3 DNA reads TGTGCCAGCAGCCGAGGACAGGCCCGCTACGAGCAGTACTTC. Encoded protein: CASSRGQARYEQYF.

V is TRBV20-1 and J is TRBJ2-2; D is possibly TRBD1 (6 bases). Germline V CDR1 and CDR2: DFQATT, SNEGSKA (reference sequence). The V end was cut by 6 bases, the J end by 7 bases, with 24 bases between. The CDR3 sequence is 16 residues long. CDR3 in amino acids: CSAKKTGQREGGELFF. The CDR3 DNA is TGCAGTGCGAAAAAAACAGGGCAAAGGGAAGGCGGGGAGCTGTTTTTT.

The rearrangement links TRBV28 to TRBJ2-1; 9 nucleotides align to TRBD1. The V gene end was trimmed by 5 bases and the J gene end by 6 bases; junction bases not matched to a gene: 17. Germline V lookup: CDR1 MDHEN, CDR2 SYDVKM. CDR3 length equals 18 residues. The CDR3 DNA reads TGTGCCAGCAGTCCCTCCCGGGGTTTCGGGACAGGGCTCAATGAGCAGTTCTTC. Encoded protein: CASSPSRGFGTGLNEQFF.

The rearrangement joins TRBV18 to TRBJ1-4; no clear D. Germline lookup yields CDR1 KGHSH and CDR2 LQKENI. The CDR3 is 14 amino acids. The ends were cut back, 5 bases at V and 0 bases at J, with 7 bases in the middle. CDR3 DNA sequence: TGTGCCAGCTCAGCAGGCGCAACTAATGAAAAACTGTTTTTT. The encoded protein is CASSAGATNEKLFF.

Regarding this clonotype: This could be a read error, since a much larger clone is one nucleotide away. The chain combines TRBV4-1 with TRBJ2-7; weak D call: TRBD2 (6 bases). The DNA end lines up better with TRBJ2-4; the J call may be wrong. Germline CDR1 and CDR2: MGHRA and YSYEKL. The CDR3 covers 17 residues. CDR3 sequence: CASSQDRAILAKSIQYF. CDR3 nucleotide sequence: TGCGCCAGCAGCCAAGATAGGGCGATACTAGCCAAAAGCATTCAGTACTTC.

This chain links TRBV3-1 with TRBJ2-1, with 8 bases aligning to TRBD2. The germline V gene encodes CDR1 LGHDT and CDR2 YNNKEL (reference sequence). CDR3 length equals 15 residues. V dropped 8 bases and J dropped 1; count of bases not matched to a gene: 7. DNA for the CDR3: TGTGCCAGCGGGAGACGGGGGGGGTCCTACAATGAGCAGTTCTTC. It encodes CASGRRGGSYNEQFF.

At least ten counts were recorded for this clonotype. This CDR3 is CASSSPLNIQYF. In DNA, the CDR3 is TGTGCCAGCAGTTCTCCCCTAAACATTCAGTACTTC. J is TRBJ2-4 and V is TRBV6-5; no firm D call. V was cut by 4 bases and J by 6 bases, with 7 bases left in between. CDR1 and CDR2 (germline): MNHEY, SVGAGI. The CDR3 loop spans 12 amino acids.

This clonotype was counted a few times. The chain joins TRBV24-1 to TRBJ2-1; the D is unclear. The CDR3 runs to 13 residues. V lost 4 bases, J lost 5 bases, and 8 bases lay in between. Germline assignment: CDR1 KGHDR and CDR2 SFDVKD. The CDR3 here is CATSDVTDNEQFF. The CDR3 coding sequence is TGTGCCACCAGTGACGTAACAGACAATGAGCAGTTCTTC.

This clonotype was seen ten or more times. The V call is TRBV27, the J call TRBJ2-1, with 7 bases identical to TRBD1. Trimming took 8 bases from V and 7 from J; bases not matched to a gene: 2. This CDR3 spans 11 amino acids. The germline V gene has CDR1 MNHEY and CDR2 SMNVEV (reference sequence). Written as DNA, the CDR3 is TGTGCCAGCGGCAGGGGGAATGAGCAGTTCTTC. Translating gives CASGRGNEQFF.

This clonotype was counted at least ten times. This chain links TRBV10-3 with TRBJ2-5; D is perhaps TRBD2 (6 bases). The germline V gene encodes CDR1 ENHRY and CDR2 SYGVKD. Trimming pared 10 bases from V and 1 base from J, leaving 10 bases between. The CDR3 spans 12 residues. This CDR3 reads CASGTLQETQYF. CDR3 nucleotide sequence: TGTGCCAGCGGGACCCTCCAAGAGACCCAGTACTTC.

This clonotype was recorded many times. V and J are TRBV12-3 or TRBV12-4 and TRBJ2-1; 10 positions agree with TRBD2. The CDR3 covers 14 residues. V gave up 6 bases and J gave up 8 bases; unmatched junction bases: 7. The chain's CDR3 is CASRHSGRADEQFF. The CDR3 nucleotides read TGTGCCAGCAGACACAGCGGGAGGGCCGATGAGCAGTTCTTC.

This clonotype was counted only a few times. V is TRBV20-1 and J is TRBJ1-1; weak D call: TRBD1 (6 bases). Looked up from germline, CDR1 is DFQATT and CDR2 is SNEGSKA (reference sequence). V shed 6 bases and J shed 4 bases, with 15 bases lying between them. The CDR3 loop spans 13 amino acids. The CDR3 region is CSANQGIATEAFF. In DNA form, the CDR3 reads TGCAGTGCGAATCAGGGGATTGCCACTGAAGCTTTCTTT.

In its sample, this clonotype was seen many times. The rearrangement joins TRBV28 to TRBJ2-1; tentatively, D is TRBD1 or TRBD2 (5 bases each). The CDR3 loop spans 14 amino acids. Germline CDR1 reads MDHEN; CDR2 reads SYDVKM. V lost 6 bases and J lost 4, with 13 bases in between. DNA for the CDR3: TGTGCCAGCAGCTGGGGGACGGCTTACAATGAGCAGTTCTTC. Translated, it gives CASSWGTAYNEQFF.

The chain uses TRBV25-1 and TRBJ1-5; 7 nucleotides match TRBD1. Unmatched junction bases numbered 7, after V lost 4 bases and J lost 4 bases. Germline CDR1 MGHDK, CDR2 SYGVNS. This CDR3 region has 15 residues. CDR3 nucleotide sequence: TGTGCCAGCAGTGCATCCGGGACAGTTAATCAGCCCCAGCATTTT. It specifies CASSASGTVNQPQHF.